The sequence of this TCR beta chain was determined in a study of CD8 T cells in Susac syndrome. V was cut by 2 bases and J by 4 bases, with 13 bases left in between. The CDR3 is 14 residues long. CDR1 is GTSNPN, CDR2 SVGIG, per germline (reference sequence). The RNA, roughly 0.45 to 1 ug, was put through reverse transcription using random hexamers. Each CDR3 protein is one row after TCRdb ran MiXCR on the immunoSEQ multiplex PCR reads. The sample yields some 450,000 distinct CDR3 sequences, 85% seen once. This clonotype was obtained from a human donor with multiple sclerosis. Input material: CD8+ T cells from PBMCs. The rearrangement joins TRBV30 to TRBJ2-3; no clear D. This chain's CDR3 is CAWSRGVSADTQYF. DNA of the CDR3: TGTGCCTGGAGTCGTGGGGTGTCCGCAGATACGCAGTATTTT.